Listed below are T cell receptor beta chains from one sample, sequenced in a study of T cell responses to AZD1222 COVID-19 vaccine. TCRdb's table, derived via immunoSEQ multiplex PCR, lists solely in-frame clones and lacks some. The sample contains more than 95,000 clones, 85% to 90% of which appear only once. The sequences come from peripheral blood, collected 28 days after the second AZD1222 dose. These receptors were collected from an adult who received the AZD1222 COVID-19 vaccine. Both conserved end residues are trimmed from each CDR3. The D gene is left open where the match is weak.

v_gene	d_gene	j_gene	CDR3aa
TRBV4-3	TRBD2	TRBJ2-7	ASSQGLAGMPLEQY
TRBV12-2	-	TRBJ2-2	ASRLRPPARTGELF
TRBV7-6	-	TRBJ2-5	ASSLEASGETQY
TRBV7-9	-	TRBJ1-1	ASSFFKGRAEAF
TRBV5-4	-	TRBJ2-6	ASSPPEGGRGFGANVLT
TRBV10-2	-	TRBJ2-7	ASSEWGSREQY
TRBV4-1	TRBD2	TRBJ2-7	ASSQGHPLRTSGRNYEQY
TRBV28	TRBD1	TRBJ1-1	ASSYVGTGARNTEAF
TRBV7-6	TRBD1	TRBJ2-2	ASSSPGQGAGELF
TRBV14	TRBD1	TRBJ2-2	ASSQPGQPPTGELF
TRBV24-1	-	TRBJ2-3	ATWDRVTDTQY
TRBV7-3	TRBD1	TRBJ1-5	ASSPDRGGQPQH
TRBV7-2	-	TRBJ1-1	ASSPHQQTEAF
TRBV6-5	-	TRBJ1-5	ASSYSVEQPQH
TRBV6-1	TRBD2	TRBJ2-2	ASSEAFSGRAVGELF
TRBV11-2	TRBD2	TRBJ2-7	ASSLGLAGVYEQY
TRBV2	TRBD1	TRBJ2-3	ASSPGTGKTDTQY
TRBV28	TRBD1	TRBJ1-4	ASRGGDRGSEKLF
TRBV3-1/TRBV3-2	-	TRBJ1-1	ASSRNTEAF
TRBV4-3	-	TRBJ1-1	ASSQEEGAETEAF
TRBV7-9	-	TRBJ1-1	ASALGNTEAF
TRBV5-1	-	TRBJ2-1	ASSLPGPNSYNEQF
TRBV6-1	-	TRBJ1-6	ASSDRDNSPLH
TRBV2	TRBD2	TRBJ2-1	ASSGTSGRDEQF
TRBV24-1	-	TRBJ2-1	ATSDLGGSVDEQF
TRBV14	TRBD1	TRBJ2-2	ASSPLKQGTNTGELF
TRBV23-1	TRBD1	TRBJ2-7	ASSQSYRTGVRHEQY
TRBV7-2	-	TRBJ2-3	ASGLWDTQY
TRBV7-2	-	TRBJ1-2	ASSVLRDYGYT
TRBV28	-	TRBJ1-2	ACSTTGPGYT
TRBV6-2/TRBV6-3	-	TRBJ2-7	ASSQAGYEQY
TRBV6-5	TRBD1	TRBJ1-3	ASSPTGVIKNTIY
TRBV7-9	TRBD1	TRBJ1-5	ASSVDRVQPQH
TRBV7-9	TRBD1	TRBJ2-3	ASSSLDRASYTDTQY
TRBV3-1/TRBV3-2	-	TRBJ1-2	ASSQDGGNYGYT
TRBV13	TRBD2	TRBJ2-3	ASSLASGSRDTQY
TRBV7-8	TRBD1	TRBJ1-5	ASSPDGGQYQPQH
TRBV28	TRBD1	TRBJ2-7	ASSSLTGDHSYEQY
TRBV5-1	-	TRBJ2-1	ASSTTGQWNEQF
TRBV2	TRBD1	TRBJ2-1	ASSADRGHNEQF
TRBV2	-	TRBJ1-3	ASSEQGSPSGNTIY
TRBV27	TRBD2	TRBJ2-1	ASSLSGGLAGGIF